Following are 21 T cell receptor beta chains from one sample sequenced in a study of T cell repertoires in cytomegalovirus infection. No antigen is known for these receptors. From the reads, TCRdb called clonotypes with MiXCR, one entry per CDR3 protein. The sample shows about 700,000 distinct CDR3 sequences, roughly 36% of them seen only once. Sequencing used cultured PBMCs, obtained from culture after CMV antigen stimulation. The receptors here all came from a human donor in good health (CMV status not recorded). Some clones in this sample may be carry-over from other donors' samples.

The chain links TRBV14 to TRBJ1-1; D remains ambiguous. V lost 4 bases and J lost 5, with 20 bases in between. The CDR3 sequence is 16 residues long. Germline values: CDR1 SGHDN, CDR2 FVKESK. As DNA, the CDR3 is TGTGCCAGCAGCCTTCCGGGGTGGGGAGGATGGACTGAAGCTTTCTTT. Translating gives CASSLPGWGGWTEAFF.

This clonotype has only a few counts. The chain joins TRBV4-2 to TRBJ1-4; maybe TRBD1 (5 bases). The germline V gene encodes CDR1 LGHNA and CDR2 YNFKEQ. The CDR3 runs to 19 residues. Trimming removed 4 bases at V and 0 bases at J, with 21 bases between. This CDR3 is CASSLAKGSLQATNEKLFF. The CDR3 coding sequence is TGTGCCAGCAGCCTCGCAAAAGGGTCACTACAGGCAACTAATGAAAAACTGTTTTTT.

This clonotype was observed many times. The gene calls are TRBV7-2 and TRBJ2-7, with D hard to call. The V gene's germline CDR1 is SGHTA and CDR2 FQGNSA. Trimming left V 4 bases short and J 0 bases short, with 10 bases between. The CDR3 runs to 14 residues. This CDR3 is CASSSRPSSYEQYF. The CDR3 bases are TGTGCCAGCAGCTCAAGACCGAGCTCCTACGAGCAGTACTTC.

CDR3 amino acids: CASRATGPSNQPQHF. The CDR3, as DNA: TGTGCCAGTAGAGCGACAGGGCCTAGCAATCAGCCCCAGCATTTT. This rearrangement joins TRBV19 to TRBJ1-5, with 7 bases fitting TRBD1. With 6 bases clipped from V and 0 bases from J, the junction kept 5 bases outside the gene matches. The CDR3 is 15 residues long. Germline V CDR1 and CDR2: LNHDA, SQIVND (reference sequence). The full variable domain, in which reference TRBV19 and TRBJ1-5 provide the parts outside the CDR3, is DGGITQSPKYLFRKEGQNVTLSCEQNLNHDAMYWYRQDPGQGLRLIYYSQIVNDFQKGDIAEGYSVSREKKESFPLTVTSAQKNPTAFYLCASRATGPSNQPQHFGDGTRLSIL.

This clonotype was counted a few times. This rearrangement joins TRBV7-9 to TRBJ2-7; 8 bases agree with TRBD1. The CDR3 spans 18 residues. Trimming at V came to 0 bases and at J to 2 bases, leaving 12 bases not matched to a gene. Germline V gene data show CDR1 as SEHNR and CDR2 as FQNEAQ (reference sequence). The CDR3, as DNA: TGTGCCAGCAGCTTAGCGATTCTCCGACAGGGGTCCCCCTACGAGCAGTACTTC. Encoded protein: CASSLAILRQGSPYEQYF. Based on the CDR3 plus reference TRBV7-9 and TRBJ2-7, the full variable domain is DTGVSQNPRHKITKRGQNVTFRCDPISEHNRLYWYRQTLGQGPEFLTYFQNEAQLEKSRLLSDRFSAERPKGSFSTLEIQRTEQGDSAMYLCASSLAILRQGSPYEQYFGPGTRLTVT.

A single count supports this clonotype. This rearrangement joins TRBV20-1 to TRBJ2-1, with D possibly being TRBD2 (6 bases). The germline V gene encodes CDR1 DFQATT and CDR2 SNEGSKA (reference sequence). The CDR3 has 14 amino acids. Trimming took off 0 bases at V and 10 bases at J, with 16 bases between the two ends. The CDR3 region has the DNA TGCAGTGCTAGAGAACCCGGGGGTCCCCGGGAGCAGTTCTTC. Its protein is CSAREPGGPREQFF.

This clonotype was observed a handful of times. The J gene is TRBJ1-6, the V gene TRBV2; D possibly corresponds to TRBD1 (6 bases). Trimming took off 6 bases at V and 9 bases at J, with 6 bases between the two ends. The CDR3 loop spans 11 amino acids. Germline CDR1 SNHLY, CDR2 FYNNEI. The CDR3 protein is CASRGGSPLHF. CDR3 DNA sequence: TGTGCCAGCAGAGGGGGTTCACCCCTCCACTTT. Full variable domain (missing parts from reference TRBV2 and TRBJ1-6): EPEVTQTPSHQVTQMGQEVILRCVPISNHLYFYWYRQILGQKVEFLVSFYNNEISEKSEIFDDQFSVERPDGSNFTLKIRSTKLEDSAMYFCASRGGSPLHFGNGTRLTVT.

The chain recombines TRBV15 with TRBJ2-7, with TRBD2 matching 11 bases. Trimming removed 0 bases from V and 7 bases from J; junction bases left unmatched: 5. Germline V gene lookup returns CDR1 LNHNV and CDR2 YYDKDF (reference sequence). This CDR3 has 15 residues. The CDR3: CATSRDLAGGKEQYF. Written as DNA, the CDR3 is TGTGCCACCAGCAGAGACCTAGCGGGAGGAAAAGAGCAGTACTTC.

This clonotype showed up just a few times. The chain recombines TRBV4-1 with TRBJ1-5; D remains unclear. Per the germline V gene, CDR1 is MGHRA and CDR2 is YSYEKL. Trimming removed 1 base at V and 10 bases at J, with 8 bases between. The CDR3 totals 12 residues. In nucleotides, the CDR3 is TGCGCCAGCAGCCAAGGGGTGGGACCCCAGCATTTT. Amino acids: CASSQGVGPQHF.

This clonotype appeared a few times. The chain combines TRBV4-1 with TRBJ1-4; D remains unclear. The CDR3 has 13 residues. Germline assignment: CDR1 MGHRA and CDR2 YSYEKL. Between the trimmed V and J ends, which lost 1 base and 12 bases, there was a span of 12 bases. The CDR3 bases are TGCGCCAGCAGCCAAGTGACTACAGCCGAACTGTTTTTT. Translation: CASSQVTTAELFF.

The chain links TRBV5-6 to TRBJ1-4, with a weak D call TRBD1 (5 bases). V was cut by 4 bases and J by 8 bases, with 12 bases left in between. The CDR3 spans 13 residues. Germline values: CDR1 SGHDT, CDR2 YYEEEE. CDR3 DNA: TGTGCCAGCAGCCCGGAACCAGGGGAAAAACTGTTTTTT. As protein: CASSPEPGEKLFF.

This chain joins TRBV15 and TRBJ2-5; D is ambiguous. This CDR3 contains 13 residues. The V gene lost 0 bases and the J gene lost 2 bases, with 4 bases spanning the gap. The germline V gene has CDR1 LNHNV and CDR2 YYDKDF (reference sequence). The CDR3 region is CATSRDVQETQYF. For the CDR3, the DNA is TGTGCCACCAGCAGAGACGTACAAGAGACCCAGTACTTC.

J is TRBJ1-1 and V is TRBV25-1, with D unresolved. Per the germline V gene, CDR1 is MGHDK and CDR2 is SYGVNS. Trimming stripped 6 bases from V and 0 bases from J, with 11 bases between. The CDR3 runs to 14 residues. This CDR3 reads CASSGAGMNTEAFF. The CDR3 region has the DNA TGTGCCAGCAGCGGTGCGGGCATGAACACTGAAGCTTTCTTT.

V is TRBV30 and J is TRBJ2-1; 10 nucleotides agree with TRBD2. Germline CDR1 reads GTSNPN; CDR2 reads SVGIG (reference sequence). V lost 1 base, J lost 7 bases, and 16 bases stayed unmatched. The CDR3 runs 18 residues. CDR3 protein: CAWSGWGLATSSLNEQFF. The CDR3, as DNA: TGTGCCTGGAGTGGATGGGGACTAGCGACCAGTAGCCTGAATGAGCAGTTCTTC. The full variable domain, in which reference TRBV30 and TRBJ2-1 provide the parts outside the CDR3, is SQTIHQWPATLVQPVGSPLSLECTVEGTSNPNLYWYRQAAGRGLQLLFYSVGIGQISSEVPQNLSASRPQDRQFILSSKKLLLSDSGFYLCAWSGWGLATSSLNEQFFGPGTRLTVL.

This clonotype was observed a few times. V gene TRBV6-1 combines with J gene TRBJ1-2; D gene uncertain. The CDR3 loop spans 17 amino acids. From germline, CDR1 is MNHNS and CDR2 SASEGT. Trimming removed 6 bases at V and 8 bases at J, with 28 bases between. DNA for the CDR3: TGTGCCAGCAGCCCCTTTAGCCTACACCGGGAGAGAGGCGGCTACACCTTC. It is translated as CASSPFSLHRERGGYTF.

The chain links TRBV20-1 to TRBJ1-6; D unresolved. CDR3 length: 14 residues. The V end lost 4 bases, the J end lost 10 bases, and 17 bases lay between the germline ends. Per the germline V gene, CDR1 is DFQATT and CDR2 is SNEGSKA (reference sequence). CDR3 region: CSATNARDGSPLHF. The DNA of the CDR3 is TGCAGTGCTACGAACGCAAGAGATGGGTCACCCCTCCACTTT.

The V and J genes are TRBV10-3 and TRBJ1-4, with TRBD1 as a possible D gene (6 bases). CDR1 is ENHRY and CDR2 is SYGVKD in the germline V gene. This CDR3 is built from 18 residues. Trimming shortened V by 3 bases and J by 7 bases, and 24 bases separated the two germline ends. DNA of the CDR3: TGTGCCATCAGTGATCACCTAGCGGGGGCGGGTATGGGTGAAAAACTGTTTTTT. This gives the protein CAISDHLAGAGMGEKLFF.

The chain is built from TRBV7-2 and TRBJ2-1; perhaps TRBD1 as D (6 bases). CDR3 length equals 15 residues. The ends were cut back, 5 bases at V and 10 bases at J, with 21 bases in the middle. CDR1 and CDR2 (germline): SGHTA, FQGNSA. Written as DNA, the CDR3 is TGTGCCAGCAGCCAGGGGCAGGAACCGACAAGGGAGCAGTTCTTC. As protein: CASSQGQEPTREQFF.

The chain combines TRBV10-3 with TRBJ1-4; D gene unclear. CDR3 length: 15 residues. Germline V lookup: CDR1 ENHRY, CDR2 SYGVKD. V gave up 0 bases and J gave up 4 bases, with 9 bases separating them. The CDR3 DNA follows: TGTGCCATCAGTGAGTCGGCAGTAGGTAATGAAAAACTGTTTTTT. This translates into CAISESAVGNEKLFF.

V usage is TRBV19 and J usage is TRBJ1-2; D not certain. V dropped 0 bases and J dropped 4 bases, with 12 bases sitting between them. The CDR3 consists of 15 residues. The V gene's germline CDR1 is LNHDA and CDR2 SQIVND (reference sequence). CDR3 sequence (DNA): TGTGCCAGTAGTATAGATTGGTCGGAATTCTATGGCTACACCTTC. It translates to CASSIDWSEFYGYTF.

The rearrangement joins TRBV15 to TRBJ2-5, with TRBD2 as a possible D gene (5 bases). V lost 8 bases and J 5 bases, leaving 15 bases between the germline ends. CDR1 is LNHNV and CDR2 is YYDKDF in the germline V gene (reference sequence). CDR3 length: 13 residues. This chain's CDR3 is CATRFSAMETQYF. CDR3 DNA sequence: TGTGCCACCCGGTTTAGCGCTATGGAGACCCAGTACTTC.